This T cell receptor (beta chain) appears in the sequencing data of a study of blood T cell repertoires in COVID-19 (dated by TCRdb to between 2020 and 2021). About the full investigation: Collaborator samples came from the United States, Italy and Spain and covered acute and convalescent phases of COVID-19. The repertoires were released in a freely available public database meant as a resource for research on the immune response to SARS-CoV-2. The material from the prospective study consisted of cDNA or gDNA derived from T cells, B-cell-depleted T cells, or PBMCs. A de-identified subject ID, COVID-19 status, age in years and sex were almost always included in the sample metadata. Where available, HLA class I and class II types were obtained from metadata supplied by the sample provider rather than from assay-based typing. Samples came from the ongoing ImmuneRACE study (first 160 participants) plus 1,254 subjects from 6 global collaborators. Subjects who had been exposed to COVID-19, were actively infected with it, or had recovered from it provided the deeply sampled blood TCRbeta repertoires that made up the dataset.

TCRbeta CDR3 regions were amplified from genomic DNA using the immunoSEQ Assay, a bias-controlled multiplex PCR. The study's processing was this. Within the assay, amplification of reference gene primers was used to estimate how many nucleated cells each sample contained. Sequence reads were collapsed and filtered to measure the absolute abundance of every unique TCRbeta CDR3 rearrangement. Productive Simpson clonality was computed per sample as the square root of Simpson's diversity index over productive rearrangements. TCRdb limited this immuneACCESS table to in-frame rearrangements with V and J called. A share of clones is missing; checked studies link under half to unresolved V genes, and the rest is unexplained. V and J calls and clone size are those listed in that table; D and trimming were worked out from the DNA. The sample table records about 310,000 clones; more than 75% of these occur just once. The top ten clones comprise approximately 8% of the sample.

From the germline V gene, CDR1 is SGDLS and CDR2 is YYNGEE. The CDR3, from cysteine to phenylalanine, totals 14 residues. Just CDR3 DNA is preserved here, 42 bases in frame from base 1. The junction shows trimming of 6 bases on V and 2 bases on J, and the gene matches do not reach 6 bases of it. General study outcomes and caveats: The amount of clinical and demographic metadata varied by source and participant and was provided uncurated.

About this clone: The target of this receptor is not known. Within one base of it there is no much larger clone, and no base qualities were kept. The sample holds other DNA sequences that translate to the same CDR3.

Another Seattle source contributed samples from volunteer blood donors who had recovered from COVID-19. Each collaborating institution followed its own protocols to collect whole blood in K2EDTA tubes. For TCRbeta analysis, collaborators shipped samples in one of three forms: frozen whole blood, isolated PBMCs, or DNA extracted from either of those sample types. This sequence originates from a woman in her 50s who had recovered from COVID-19. Sequenced input: peripheral blood. This chain is built from TRBV9 and TRBJ2-3; 7 bases in the middle match TRBD1. The CDR3 protein is CASNPGQDTDTQYF. The DNA sequence is as follows: TGTGCCAGCAACCCAGGACAGGACACAGATACGCAGTATTTT.